This T cell receptor (beta chain) was identified in a study of CD8+CD57+ T cells in acquired aplastic anemia. Patients included in sequencing had previously demonstrated CD8+CD57+ cell expansion by flow cytometry. The diagnosis in all patients was severe acquired aplastic anemia. Researchers used genomic DNA as the template to profile TCR beta VDJ and CDR3. TCRdb reprocessed the reads with MiXCR, giving one entry per CDR3 protein. This table holds 220,000 or so distinct CDR3 sequences, 55% to 65% found once. CDR3 length equals 14 residues. Germline V CDR1 and CDR2: SNHLY, FYNNEI. V was clipped by 6 bases and J by 8 bases, with 19 bases between them.

The chain recombines TRBV2 with TRBJ1-2; D is ambiguous. The TCR sequence derives from a human donor with aplastic anemia. Sequencing was carried out using sorted CD4+, CD8+, or CD8+CD57+ T cells (not recorded which) from PBMCs. CDR3: CASSPGGRGGGYTF. Here the CDR3 DNA reads TGTGCCAGCAGCCCTGGCGGGAGAGGCGGAGGCTACACCTTC.